Each of the 2 T cell receptor beta chains below was sequenced from the same sample in a study of CD8 T cells in ankylosing spondylitis. TCRdb re-called the 5' RACE reads through MiXCR, storing one row per CDR3 protein. The sample lists about 160,000 distinct CDR3 sequences, 9.8% occurring once. The sequenced sample was blood, either unsorted or a sorted T cell fraction (not recorded which). Receptors originate from a female donor with ankylosing spondylitis or in good health (not recorded which).

The sample holds a few counts of this clonotype. This rearrangement joins TRBV7-9 to TRBJ1-4; 8 bases agree with TRBD1. V shed 4 bases and J 8 bases; nucleotides not matched to a gene: 12. The V gene's germline CDR1 is SEHNR and CDR2 FQNEAQ (reference sequence). The CDR3 consists of 16 residues. In DNA, the CDR3 is TGTGCCAGCAGCTCCGTCGCCGACAGGGGTAGGGAAAAACTGTTTTTT. Amino acids: CASSSVADRGREKLFF.

This clonotype appeared a few times. DNA of the CDR3: TGTGCCAGCGGGCTTGGGGCCGTGACCGGGGAGCTGTTTTTT. This sequence encodes CASGLGAVTGELFF. The chain uses TRBV9 and TRBJ2-2, with a weak D call TRBD1 (5 bases). Germline V gene sequence: CDR1 SGDLS, CDR2 YYNGEE. The CDR3 spans 14 residues. V was shortened by 7 bases and J by 5 bases, with 15 bases between the two germline ends.